This T cell receptor beta chain appears in the sequencing data of a study of OX40 agonist ivuxolimab in advanced cancers. Study details: Treatment received earlier with anti-PD-1, anti-PD-L1 or anti-CTLA-4 agents was allowed, and more than 30% had some. Study-wide results and caveats: At 0.1 to 3.0 mg/kg and by week 6, clonal expansion occurred in CD4+ and CD8+ blood T cells. There were, on average, more expanded clones in CD8+ T cells than in CD4+.

As regards this clone: Its antigen remains unidentified.

Profiled with immunoSEQ multiplex PCR; TCRdb holds only in-frame clones, not every one. The sample consists of 55,000 to 65,000 clones, 80% to 90% of them appearing once. The CDR3 runs to 14 residues. With 1 base removed from V and 4 bases from J, the gap between germline ends came to 9 bases. This receptor was identified in an adult with an advanced solid tumor such as melanoma, head and neck, liver or kidney cancer. The sample consisted of CD4+ or CD8+ T cells sorted from blood, taken in a trial of the OX40 agonist ivuxolimab. V is TRBV5-3 and J is TRBJ2-1, with D hard to call. TRBV5-3 is an ORF, and what it does is uncertain. The CDR3 bases are TGTGCCAGAAGCTTGATTCCCGCGTACAATGAGCAGTTCTTC. Its protein product is CARSLIPAYNEQFF.